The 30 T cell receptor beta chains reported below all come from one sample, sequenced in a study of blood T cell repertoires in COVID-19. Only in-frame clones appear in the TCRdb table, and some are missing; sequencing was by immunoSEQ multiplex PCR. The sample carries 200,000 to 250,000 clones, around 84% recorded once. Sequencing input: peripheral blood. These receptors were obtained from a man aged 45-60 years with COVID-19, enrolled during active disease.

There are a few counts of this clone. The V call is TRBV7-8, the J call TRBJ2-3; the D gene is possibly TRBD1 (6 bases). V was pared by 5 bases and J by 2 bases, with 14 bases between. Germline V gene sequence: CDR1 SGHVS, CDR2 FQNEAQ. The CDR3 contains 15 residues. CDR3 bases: TGTGCCAGCAGCAGACAGACAGGAGTCACAGATACGCAGTATTTT. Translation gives CASSRQTGVTDTQYF.

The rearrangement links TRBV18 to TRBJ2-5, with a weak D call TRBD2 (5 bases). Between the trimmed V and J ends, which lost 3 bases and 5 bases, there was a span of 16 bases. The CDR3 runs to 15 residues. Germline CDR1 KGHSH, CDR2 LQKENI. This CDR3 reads CASSPDYLGGETQYF. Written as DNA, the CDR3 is TGTGCCAGCTCACCCGACTATCTAGGTGGGGAGACCCAGTACTTC.

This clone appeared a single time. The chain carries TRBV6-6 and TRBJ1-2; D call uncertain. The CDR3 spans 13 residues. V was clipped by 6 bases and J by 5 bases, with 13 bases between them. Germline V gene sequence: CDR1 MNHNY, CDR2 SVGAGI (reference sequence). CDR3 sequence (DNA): TGTGCCAGCAGAATACAGAACCCATATGGCTACACCTTC. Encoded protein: CASRIQNPYGYTF.

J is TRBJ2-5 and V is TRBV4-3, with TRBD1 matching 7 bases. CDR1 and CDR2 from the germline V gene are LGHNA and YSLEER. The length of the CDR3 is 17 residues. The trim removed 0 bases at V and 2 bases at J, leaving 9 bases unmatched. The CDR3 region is CASSQDLTGSGQETQYF. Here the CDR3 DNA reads TGCGCCAGCAGCCAAGATCTGACAGGGTCGGGGCAAGAGACCCAGTACTTC.

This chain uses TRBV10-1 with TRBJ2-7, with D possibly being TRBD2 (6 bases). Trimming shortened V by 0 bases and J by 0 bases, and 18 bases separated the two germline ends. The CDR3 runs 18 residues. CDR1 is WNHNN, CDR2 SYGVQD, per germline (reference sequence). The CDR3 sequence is CASSESRLGLRSSYEQYF. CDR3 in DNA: TGCGCCAGCAGTGAGTCTCGGTTGGGACTTCGAAGCTCCTACGAGCAGTACTTC.

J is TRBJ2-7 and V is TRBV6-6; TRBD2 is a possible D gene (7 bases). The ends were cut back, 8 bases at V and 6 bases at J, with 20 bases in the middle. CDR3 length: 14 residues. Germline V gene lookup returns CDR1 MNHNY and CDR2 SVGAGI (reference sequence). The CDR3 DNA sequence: TGTGCCAGCTCCCGGGGGGCAGGGGAGAGCGAGCAGTACTTC. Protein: CASSRGAGESEQYF.

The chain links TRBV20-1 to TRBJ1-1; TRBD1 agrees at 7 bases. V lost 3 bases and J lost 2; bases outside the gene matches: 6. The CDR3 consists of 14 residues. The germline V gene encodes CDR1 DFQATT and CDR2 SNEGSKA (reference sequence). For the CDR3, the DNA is TGCAGTGCTAGTTCCCGACAGGGTAACACTGAAGCTTTCTTT. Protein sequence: CSASSRQGNTEAFF.

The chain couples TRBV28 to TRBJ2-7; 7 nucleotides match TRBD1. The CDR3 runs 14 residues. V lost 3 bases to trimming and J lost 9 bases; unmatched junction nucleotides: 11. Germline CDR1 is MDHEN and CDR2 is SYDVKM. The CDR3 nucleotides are TGTGCCAGCAGTTTGGGGGACAGACCAGCAGGGCAGTACTTC. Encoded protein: CASSLGDRPAGQYF.

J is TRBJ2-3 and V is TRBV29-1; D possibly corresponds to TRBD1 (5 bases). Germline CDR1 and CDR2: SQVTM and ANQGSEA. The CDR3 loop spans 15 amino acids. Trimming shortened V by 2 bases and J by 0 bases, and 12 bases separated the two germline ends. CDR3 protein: CSVEKGAASTDTQYF. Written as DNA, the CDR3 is TGCAGCGTTGAAAAAGGGGCAGCTAGCACAGATACGCAGTATTTT.

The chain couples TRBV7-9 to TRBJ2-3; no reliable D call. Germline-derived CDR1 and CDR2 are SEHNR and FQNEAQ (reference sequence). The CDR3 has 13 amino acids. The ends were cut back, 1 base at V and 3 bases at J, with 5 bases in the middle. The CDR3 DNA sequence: TGTGCCAGCAGCTTAGAAGCTACAGATACGCAGTATTTT. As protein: CASSLEATDTQYF.

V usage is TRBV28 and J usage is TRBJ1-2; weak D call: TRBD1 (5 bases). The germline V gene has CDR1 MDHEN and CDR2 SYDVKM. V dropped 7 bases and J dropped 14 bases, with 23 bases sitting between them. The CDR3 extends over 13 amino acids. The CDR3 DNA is TGTGCCAGCACTCCACCGGGACTCGCTATGTCTACCTTC. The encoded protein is CASTPPGLAMSTF.

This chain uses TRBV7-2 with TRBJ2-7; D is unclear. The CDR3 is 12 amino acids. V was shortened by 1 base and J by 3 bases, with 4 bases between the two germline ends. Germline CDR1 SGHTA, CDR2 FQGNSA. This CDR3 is CASSLGDYEQYF. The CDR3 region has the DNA TGTGCCAGCAGCTTAGGCGACTACGAGCAGTACTTC.

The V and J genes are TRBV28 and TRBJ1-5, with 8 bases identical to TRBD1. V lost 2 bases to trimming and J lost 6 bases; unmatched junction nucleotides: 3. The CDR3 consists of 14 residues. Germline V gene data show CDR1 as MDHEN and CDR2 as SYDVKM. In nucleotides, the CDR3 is TGTGCCAGCAGTTTAACAGGGGGGGTTCAGCCCCAGCATTTT. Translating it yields CASSLTGGVQPQHF.

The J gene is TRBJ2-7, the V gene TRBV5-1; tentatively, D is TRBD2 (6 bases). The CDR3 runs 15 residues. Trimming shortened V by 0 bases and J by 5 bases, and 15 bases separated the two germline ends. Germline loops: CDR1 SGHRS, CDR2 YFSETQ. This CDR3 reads CASSLGDFDRDEQYF. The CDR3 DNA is TGCGCCAGCAGCTTGGGGGACTTCGATAGGGACGAGCAGTACTTC. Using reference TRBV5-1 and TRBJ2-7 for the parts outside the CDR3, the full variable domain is KAGVTQTPRYLIKTRGQQVTLSCSPISGHRSVSWYQQTPGQGLQFLFEYFSETQRNKGNFPGRFSGRQFSNSRSEMNVSTLELGDSALYLCASSLGDFDRDEQYFGPGTRLTVT.

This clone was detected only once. Here the CDR3 reads CASSQGWRGASETQYF. The CDR3 DNA reads as TGCGCCAGCAGCCAGGGTTGGCGGGGGGCGTCGGAGACCCAGTACTTC. V is TRBV5-1 and J is TRBJ2-5; TRBD2 matches 8 bases. Germline CDR1 SGHRS, CDR2 YFSETQ. V lost 4 bases and J lost 5; bases outside the gene matches: 13. This CDR3 is built from 16 residues. The full variable domain, its missing parts supplied by reference TRBV5-1 and TRBJ2-5, is KAGVTQTPRYLIKTRGQQVTLSCSPISGHRSVSWYQQTPGQGLQFLFEYFSETQRNKGNFPGRFSGRQFSNSRSEMNVSTLELGDSALYLCASSQGWRGASETQYFGPGTRLLVL.

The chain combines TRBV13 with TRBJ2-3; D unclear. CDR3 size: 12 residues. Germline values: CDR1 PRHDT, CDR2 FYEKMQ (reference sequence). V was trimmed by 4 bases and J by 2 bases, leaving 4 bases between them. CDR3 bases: TGTGCCAGCAGCTCCTCCACAGATACGCAGTATTTT. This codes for CASSSSTDTQYF.

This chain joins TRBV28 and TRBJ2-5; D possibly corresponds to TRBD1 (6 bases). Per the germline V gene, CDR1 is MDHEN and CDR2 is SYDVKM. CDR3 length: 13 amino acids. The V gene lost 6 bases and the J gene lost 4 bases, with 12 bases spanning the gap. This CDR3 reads CASRNRAPETQYF. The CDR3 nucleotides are TGTGCCAGCAGAAACAGGGCCCCAGAGACCCAGTACTTC. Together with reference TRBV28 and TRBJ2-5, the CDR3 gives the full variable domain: DVKVTQSSRYLVKRTGEKVFLECVQDMDHENMFWYRQDPGLGLRLIYFSYDVKMKEKGDIPEGYSVSREKKERFSLILESASTNQTSMYLCASRNRAPETQYFGPGTRLLVL.

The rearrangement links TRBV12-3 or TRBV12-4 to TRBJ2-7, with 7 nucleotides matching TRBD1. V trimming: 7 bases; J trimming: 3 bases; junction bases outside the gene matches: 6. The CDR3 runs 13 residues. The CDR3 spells CASTLTGYYEQYF. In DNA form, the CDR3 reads TGTGCCAGCACTCTGACAGGGTACTACGAGCAGTACTTC.

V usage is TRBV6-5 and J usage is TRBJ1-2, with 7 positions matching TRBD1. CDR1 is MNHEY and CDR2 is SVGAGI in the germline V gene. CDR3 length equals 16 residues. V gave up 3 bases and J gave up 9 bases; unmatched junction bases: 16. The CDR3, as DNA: TGTGCCAGCAGTTATACCCTCGGAGGGGGCGAGAGGAGCTACACCTTC. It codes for CASSYTLGGGERSYTF.

The DNA for the CDR3 is TGTGCCAGTAGTATAGGGGAGTTGGGCAATCAGCCCCAGCATTTT. Translating gives CASSIGELGNQPQHF. This sequence joins TRBV19 and TRBJ1-5; D remains ambiguous. The germline V gene encodes CDR1 LNHDA and CDR2 SQIVND (reference sequence). This CDR3 contains 15 residues. Between the trimmed V and J ends, which lost 1 base and 2 bases, there was a span of 9 bases.

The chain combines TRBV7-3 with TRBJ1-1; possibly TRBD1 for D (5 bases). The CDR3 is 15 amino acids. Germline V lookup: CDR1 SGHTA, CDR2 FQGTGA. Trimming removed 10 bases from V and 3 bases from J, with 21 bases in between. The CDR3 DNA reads TGTGCCAACCTTTCCTCCCAGGGTATGGACACTGAAGCTTTCTTT. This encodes CANLSSQGMDTEAFF. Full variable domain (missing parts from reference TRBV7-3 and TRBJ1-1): GAGVSQTPSNKVTEKGKYVELRCDPISGHTALYWYRQSLGQGPEFLIYFQGTGAADDSGLPNDRFFAVRPEGSVSTLKIQRTERGDSAVYLCANLSSQGMDTEAFFGQGTRLTVV.

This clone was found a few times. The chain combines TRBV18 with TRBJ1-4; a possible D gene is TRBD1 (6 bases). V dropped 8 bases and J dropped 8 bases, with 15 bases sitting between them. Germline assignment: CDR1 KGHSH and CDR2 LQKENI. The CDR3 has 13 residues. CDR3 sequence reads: CASTPGHSEKLFF. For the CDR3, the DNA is TGTGCCAGCACGCCGGGACATTCGGAAAAACTGTTTTTT.

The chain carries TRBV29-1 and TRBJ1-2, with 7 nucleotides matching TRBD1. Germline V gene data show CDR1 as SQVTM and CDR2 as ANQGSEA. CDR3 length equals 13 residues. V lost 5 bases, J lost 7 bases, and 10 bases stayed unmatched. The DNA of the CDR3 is TGCAGCGTTACGGGGCGGCAGGGGGGTGGCTACACCTTC. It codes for CSVTGRQGGGYTF.

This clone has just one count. CDR3 region: CASSYKGLQETQYF. CDR3 DNA sequence: TGTGCCAGCAGTTACAAGGGGCTCCAAGAGACCCAGTACTTC. The chain has TRBV6-6 and TRBJ2-5, with D possibly TRBD1 on 5 matching bases. The V end was cut by 2 bases, the J end by 1 base, with 8 bases between. The CDR3 spans 14 residues. Germline V lookup: CDR1 MNHNY, CDR2 SVGAGI (reference sequence).

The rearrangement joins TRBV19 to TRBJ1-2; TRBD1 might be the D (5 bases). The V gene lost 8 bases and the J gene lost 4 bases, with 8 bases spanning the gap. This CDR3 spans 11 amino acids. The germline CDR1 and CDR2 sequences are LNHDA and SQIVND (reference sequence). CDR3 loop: CASGDFYGYTF. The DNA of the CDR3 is TGTGCCAGTGGGGACTTCTATGGCTACACCTTC.

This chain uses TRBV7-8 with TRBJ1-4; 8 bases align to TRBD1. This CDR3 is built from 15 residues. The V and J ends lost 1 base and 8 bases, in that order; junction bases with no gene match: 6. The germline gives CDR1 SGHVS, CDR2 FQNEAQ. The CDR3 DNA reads TGTGCCAGCAGCTTAGGGTCAGGGGGCTACGAAAAACTGTTTTTT. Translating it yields CASSLGSGGYEKLFF. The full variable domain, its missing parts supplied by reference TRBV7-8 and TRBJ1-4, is GAGVSQSPRYKVAKRGQDVALRCDPISGHVSLFWYQQALGQGPEFLTYFQNEAQLDKSGLPSDRFFAERPEGSVSTLKIQRTQQEDSAVYLCASSLGSGGYEKLFFGSGTQLSVL.

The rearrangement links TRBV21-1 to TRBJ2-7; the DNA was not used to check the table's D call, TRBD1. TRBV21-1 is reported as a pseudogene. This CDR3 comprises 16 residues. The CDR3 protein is CASSPMGQGGRYEQYF. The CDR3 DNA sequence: TGTGCCAGCAGCCCCATGGGACAGGGGGGACGCTACGAGCAGTACTTC.

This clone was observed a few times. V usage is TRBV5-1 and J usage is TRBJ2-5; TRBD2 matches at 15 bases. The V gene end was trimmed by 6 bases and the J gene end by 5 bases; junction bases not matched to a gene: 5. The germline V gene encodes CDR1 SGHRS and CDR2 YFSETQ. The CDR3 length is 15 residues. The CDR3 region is CASTGLAGGQETQYF. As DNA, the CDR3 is TGCGCCAGCACCGGACTAGCGGGGGGGCAGGAGACCCAGTACTTC.

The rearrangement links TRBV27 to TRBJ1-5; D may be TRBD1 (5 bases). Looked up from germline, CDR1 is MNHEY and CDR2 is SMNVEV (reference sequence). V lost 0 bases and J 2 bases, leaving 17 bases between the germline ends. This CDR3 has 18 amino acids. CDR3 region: CASSLSGLPVHGNQPQHF. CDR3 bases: TGTGCCAGCAGTTTATCGGGACTGCCGGTTCATGGCAATCAGCCCCAGCATTTT.

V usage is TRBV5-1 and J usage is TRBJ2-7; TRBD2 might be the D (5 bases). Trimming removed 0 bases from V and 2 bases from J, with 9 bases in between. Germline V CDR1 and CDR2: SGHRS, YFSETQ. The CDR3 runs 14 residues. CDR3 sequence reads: CASSLGERTYEQYF. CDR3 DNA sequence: TGCGCCAGCAGCTTGGGGGAGCGGACCTACGAGCAGTACTTC.